This TCR beta chain was obtained from a study of post-analysis software for immune sequencing data. Unique-molecular-identifier-tagged TCR beta cDNA libraries were used. T cells numbering about 0.9 to 11 million yielded cDNA molecules that totaled about 500,000. TCRdb itself ran the PCR reads through MiXCR, one entry per CDR3 protein. The sample has almost 700,000 distinct CDR3 sequences, roughly three fifths seen once. Trimming took off 5 bases at V and 0 bases at J, with 11 bases between the two ends. This CDR3 contains 16 residues. Study observations and caveats: F-measure co-clustering was strong for batch-matched samples. Included in a set of about 5 TRBV segments more frequent in patients than controls were TRBV5-6, TRBV5-1 and TRBV20-1. Significantly lower normalized Chao1 diversity was found in patients with multiple sclerosis relative to controls.

A word on this clonotype: Its matching antigen is unknown.

The clonotype comes from a girl aged 2-9 years with multiple sclerosis. This chain joins TRBV12-3 or TRBV12-4 and TRBJ1-6, with D unresolved. The material sequenced was blood. In nucleotides, the CDR3 is TGTGCCAGCAGTCAAAGACAAGGCTCCTATAATTCACCCCTCCACTTT. Amino acids: CASSQRQGSYNSPLHF.